This TCR beta chain appears in the sequencing data of a study of T cell clones after liver transplantation. Trimming pared 3 bases from V and 8 bases from J, leaving 10 bases between. CDR1 and CDR2 (germline): LNHDA, SQIVND (reference sequence). This CDR3 comprises 12 residues. TCRdb keeps only in-frame clones here, not all; method: immunoSEQ multiplex PCR. The sample yields approximately 65,000 clones, around 92% seen once. The sequencing here drew on CD4+ T cells from blood, taken less than 28 months after liver transplant. This sequence joins TRBV19 and TRBJ1-2; D is possibly TRBD1 (5 bases). This sequence originates from a human patient who received a liver transplant. Some of the T cells may derive from the graft donor. The CDR3 sequence is CASSMQGWGYTF. DNA for the CDR3: TGTGCCAGTAGTATGCAGGGTTGGGGCTACACCTTC.